This T cell receptor (beta chain) was captured in a study of breast tumors, draining lymph nodes, adjacent tissues. General observations from the study: Tumor T cell lymph node origin was a supported hypothesis, not proven.

Notes on this clonotype: Its cognate antigen is unknown.

Samples came from axillary lymph nodes draining the breast cancer. TCRdb fed the multiplex PCR reads into MiXCR, producing one record per CDR3 protein. This table holds about 200,000 distinct CDR3 sequences, 34% found once. The sequenced sample consisted of axillary lymph node tissue. The clonotype originates from a female donor with breast cancer. Some clones in this sample may be carry-over from other donors' samples.

The CDR3 sequence: CASSPSFTAGGPMQTQYF. The CDR3 nucleotides read TGTGCCAGCAGCCCGAGTTTCACGGCGGGCGGACCCATGCAGACCCAGTACTTC. The chain links TRBV7-2 to TRBJ2-5; TRBD2 is a possible D gene (5 bases). The length of the CDR3 is 18 residues. Germline lookup yields CDR1 SGHTA and CDR2 FQGNSA. Trimming cost V 5 bases and J 6 bases, with 28 bases left between them.